The 8 T cell receptor beta chains below all came from one sample that was sequenced in a study of beta chain features in type 1 diabetes. What was sequenced were expressed TCRB transcripts, since all of the isolated RNA had been reverse transcribed. Libraries were prepared by immunoSEQ multiplex PCR; TCRdb keeps only in-frame clonotypes and omits some of them. The sample records about 150,000 clones, over 9% being singletons. Study conclusions and caveats: Among patients with Type 1 diabetes, TCRB CDR3s were moderately but significantly shorter in every one of the four CD4+ subsets.

These receptors lack a known antigen. Sample: central memory CD4+ T cells from blood. These receptor sequences come from a man aged 25-45 years with type 1 diabetes.

This clone was detected only a few times. The genes are TRBV13 and TRBJ2-5; 8 bases map to TRBD2. Germline CDR1 reads PRHDT; CDR2 reads FYEKMQ (reference sequence). After removal of 1 base from V and 3 bases from J, the junction contained 1 base not matched to a gene. This CDR3 spans 14 amino acids. CDR3 sequence (DNA): TGTGCCAGCAGCTTAGCACTAGCGGAAGAGACCCAGTACTTC. This codes for CASSLALAEETQYF.

In its sample, this clone was seen a few times. V is TRBV5-1 and J is TRBJ2-7, with D maybe TRBD2 (6 bases). Trimming took off 0 bases at V and 1 base at J, with 8 bases between the two ends. Per germline, CDR1 SGHRS and CDR2 YFSETQ. This CDR3 is 14 amino acids long. CDR3 bases: TGCGCCAGCAGCTTGGGCGGGACGTCCTACGAGCAGTACTTC. Its protein is CASSLGGTSYEQYF.

The gene calls are TRBV5-1 and TRBJ1-3; D is unresolved. The germline gives CDR1 SGHRS, CDR2 YFSETQ. V lost 4 bases to trimming and J lost 2 bases, with 10 bases between them. The CDR3 spans 14 residues. CDR3 DNA sequence: TGCGCCAGCAGCCTGAATGGGCCTGGAAACACCATATATTTT. It specifies CASSLNGPGNTIYF.

In this sample, this clone turned up a few times. The genes are TRBV10-3 and TRBJ2-5; D possibly corresponds to TRBD2 (6 bases). The CDR3 is 15 amino acids. Germline V CDR1 and CDR2: ENHRY, SYGVKD. V shed 0 bases and J shed 5 bases, with 13 bases lying between them. Written as DNA, the CDR3 is TGTGCCATCAGTGAGTCTTCGGGAGTAGGCGAGACCCAGTACTTC. Translating gives CAISESSGVGETQYF.

Notes on this clone: Other DNA sequences within the sample encode an identical CDR3. The chain uses TRBV5-1 and TRBJ1-2; 8 bases are a match to TRBD1. CDR3 length equals 14 residues. V was pared by 0 bases and J by 4 bases, with 2 bases of the junction left unmatched. The germline V gene encodes CDR1 SGHRS and CDR2 YFSETQ. This CDR3 reads CASSLEQGGYGYTF. DNA of the CDR3: TGCGCCAGCAGCTTGGAACAGGGGGGCTATGGCTACACCTTC.

This chain links TRBV4-2 with TRBJ2-7, with 8 positions matching TRBD1. This CDR3 spans 14 amino acids. With V trimmed by 2 bases and J by 6 bases, 6 bases remained unmatched. CDR1 and CDR2 from the germline V gene are LGHNA and YNFKEQ. The CDR3: CASSQTGGRFEQYF. The DNA for the CDR3 is TGTGCCAGCAGCCAAACAGGGGGTCGTTTCGAGCAGTACTTC.

A few counts support this clone. The chain uses TRBV5-1 and TRBJ2-7, with a weak D call TRBD1 (6 bases). V was cut by 4 bases and J by 6 bases, with 14 bases left in between. Germline CDR1 and CDR2: SGHRS and YFSETQ. This CDR3 has 13 residues. The DNA for the CDR3 is TGCGCCAGCAGCCAATCGGACAGCGGCGAGCAGTACTTC. Translating gives CASSQSDSGEQYF. The whole variable domain, filled in from reference TRBV5-1 and TRBJ2-7, reads KAGVTQTPRYLIKTRGQQVTLSCSPISGHRSVSWYQQTPGQGLQFLFEYFSETQRNKGNFPGRFSGRQFSNSRSEMNVSTLELGDSALYLCASSQSDSGEQYFGPGTRLTVT.

The J gene is TRBJ2-1, the V gene TRBV6-1, with 10 bases identical to TRBD2. CDR3 length: 16 residues. V shed 0 bases, J shed 7 bases, and the junction held 6 bases outside the gene matches. Per germline, CDR1 MNHNS and CDR2 SASEGT. The CDR3 DNA follows: TGTGCCAGCAGTGAAGCAGCAGCGGGAGGGGGGAATGAGCAGTTCTTC. Translating gives CASSEAAAGGGNEQFF.